Each of the 14 T cell receptor beta chains below was sequenced from the same sample in a study of T cells in Graves' hyperthyroidism and ophthalmopathy. RNA transcripts were the template for amplifying TCR beta CDR3 regions. HTBI primers were used for first-round RT-PCR of the TCR CDR3. From the multiplex PCR reads, TCRdb called clonotypes with MiXCR, one entry per CDR3 protein. The sample includes about 550,000 distinct CDR3 sequences, around 21% seen only once; the top ten take around 27%. The sample consisted of blood. The receptors derive from a man between 18 and 29 years old with Graves' hyperthyroidism.

The chain employs TRBV12-3 or TRBV12-4 and TRBJ2-5; possibly TRBD2 for D (7 bases). V gave up 7 bases and J gave up 4 bases, with 19 bases separating them. There are 15 residues in the CDR3. CDR3 in DNA: TGTGCCAGCACCGCCGGGGGGCTATTGGGAGAGACCCAGTACTTC. Its protein is CASTAGGLLGETQYF.

The V gene is TRBV24-1, the J gene TRBJ2-7; tentative D call: TRBD1 (6 bases). V was pared by 5 bases and J by 2 bases, with 15 bases between. Germline V gene sequence: CDR1 KGHDR, CDR2 SFDVKD. This CDR3 is built from 15 residues. CDR3 coding DNA: TGTGCCACCAGTGGGGGGCTCGAGTCGGCCTACGAGCAGTACTTC. Translating it yields CATSGGLESAYEQYF.

The chain carries TRBV6-1 and TRBJ2-5; 8 bases match TRBD2. V lost 5 bases to trimming and J lost 4 bases; unmatched junction nucleotides: 12. The CDR3 contains 16 residues. The germline V gene encodes CDR1 MNHNS and CDR2 SASEGT. CDR3 loop: CASSKETSGSIETQYF. The CDR3 nucleotides are TGTGCCAGCAGTAAGGAAACCAGCGGGAGTATAGAGACCCAGTACTTC.

This clonotype was counted ten times or more. The rearrangement links TRBV6-2 or TRBV6-3 to TRBJ2-2; 8 bases are shared with TRBD2. J was trimmed by 4 bases and V by 2 bases; bases with no gene match: 3. The V gene's germline CDR1 is MNHEY and CDR2 SVGEGT. The CDR3 totals 15 residues. CDR3 in DNA: TGTGCCAGCAGTTACGGGACTAGAGGCACCGGGGAGCTGTTTTTT. It specifies CASSYGTRGTGELFF.

Ten or more counts support this clonotype. The rearrangement uses TRBV28 and TRBJ2-7; possibly TRBD2 for D (6 bases). CDR1 is MDHEN and CDR2 is SYDVKM in the germline V gene. The CDR3 is made up of 13 amino acids. V dropped 8 bases and J dropped 2 bases, with 13 bases sitting between them. The CDR3 DNA follows: TGTGCCAGCTATACGGGGGAGGCCTACGAGCAGTACTTC. This encodes CASYTGEAYEQYF. The entire variable domain, with the rest obtained from reference TRBV28 and TRBJ2-7, is as follows: DVKVTQSSRYLVKRTGEKVFLECVQDMDHENMFWYRQDPGLGLRLIYFSYDVKMKEKGDIPEGYSVSREKKERFSLILESASTNQTSMYLCASYTGEAYEQYFGPGTRLTVT.

At least ten counts were recorded for this clonotype. The chain is built from TRBV5-1 and TRBJ2-2; tentative D call: TRBD2 (6 bases). The germline CDR1 and CDR2 sequences are SGHRS and YFSETQ. The CDR3 runs to 16 residues. Trimming pared 0 bases from V and 4 bases from J, leaving 13 bases between. The CDR3 bases are TGCGCCAGCAGCTTGGGGGTAGCGGTCCGCACCGGGGAGCTGTTTTTT. Protein product: CASSLGVAVRTGELFF.

This clonotype was counted ten times or more. The chain couples TRBV19 to TRBJ1-2; D is possibly TRBD1 (5 bases). The germline V and J ends were trimmed by 7 bases and 4 bases, with 16 bases remaining between them. The CDR3 is 14 amino acids. Germline values: CDR1 LNHDA, CDR2 SQIVND (reference sequence). The CDR3 region is CASKIFRDGYGYTF. In DNA form, the CDR3 reads TGTGCCAGTAAAATATTCAGGGATGGCTATGGCTACACCTTC. Full variable domain (remainder filled in from reference TRBV19 and TRBJ1-2): DGGITQSPKYLFRKEGQNVTLSCEQNLNHDAMYWYRQDPGQGLRLIYYSQIVNDFQKGDIAEGYSVSREKKESFPLTVTSAQKNPTAFYLCASKIFRDGYGYTFGSGTRLTVV.

The gene calls are TRBV19 and TRBJ1-2; D not resolved. This CDR3 spans 14 amino acids. The germline V and J ends were trimmed by 5 bases and 2 bases, with 12 bases remaining between them. The germline V gene encodes CDR1 LNHDA and CDR2 SQIVND (reference sequence). Here the CDR3 reads CASSLFGENYGYTF. CDR3 DNA: TGTGCCAGTAGTCTCTTTGGAGAAAACTATGGCTACACCTTC. Variable domain in full (rest from reference TRBV19 and TRBJ1-2): DGGITQSPKYLFRKEGQNVTLSCEQNLNHDAMYWYRQDPGQGLRLIYYSQIVNDFQKGDIAEGYSVSREKKESFPLTVTSAQKNPTAFYLCASSLFGENYGYTFGSGTRLTVV.

The table lists this clonotype with many counts. The rearrangement uses TRBV2 and TRBJ2-7; D is possibly TRBD1 (5 bases). The V end was cut by 8 bases, the J end by 2 bases, with 13 bases between. This CDR3 contains 13 residues. Germline loops: CDR1 SNHLY, CDR2 FYNNEI. CDR3: CASLKDRTYEQYF. CDR3 nucleotide sequence: TGTGCCAGCCTTAAAGACAGAACCTACGAGCAGTACTTC.

The V gene is TRBV12-3 or TRBV12-4, the J gene TRBJ2-5; D is possibly TRBD2 (6 bases). The CDR3 runs 15 residues. Trimming pared 2 bases from V and 2 bases from J, leaving 12 bases between. The CDR3 protein is CASSLQAGSQETQYF. The CDR3 DNA follows: TGTGCCAGCAGTTTACAGGCGGGGTCTCAAGAGACCCAGTACTTC.

This clonotype showed up just a few times. This rearrangement joins TRBV29-1 to TRBJ2-7, with TRBD2 matching 11 bases. Germline values: CDR1 SQVTM, CDR2 ANQGSEA. This CDR3 spans 14 amino acids. V trimming: 6 bases; J trimming: 0 bases; junction bases outside the gene matches: 4. For the CDR3, the DNA is TGCAGCGTCGTGGGACTAGCGGACTCCTACGAGCAGTACTTC. Protein: CSVVGLADSYEQYF.

The rearrangement uses TRBV6-2 or TRBV6-3 and TRBJ1-1; unclear D gene. The CDR3 is made up of 14 amino acids. Per the germline V gene, CDR1 is MNHEY and CDR2 is SVGEGT. V was shortened by 0 bases and J by 1 base, with 6 bases between the two germline ends. The CDR3 protein is CASSYSTPNTEAFF. The CDR3 DNA is TGTGCCAGCAGTTACTCGACACCGAACACTGAAGCTTTCTTT.

This clonotype was found many times. The chain is built from TRBV6-2 or TRBV6-3 and TRBJ2-1; D uncertain. Per the germline V gene, CDR1 is MNHEY and CDR2 is SVGEGT. This CDR3 spans 12 amino acids. V was cut by 1 base and J by 5 bases, with 3 bases left in between. The CDR3 DNA sequence: TGTGCCAGCAGTTACTTCGACAATGAGCAGTTCTTC. Translation: CASSYFDNEQFF.

This clonotype was seen at least ten times. The chain uses TRBV28 and TRBJ2-7; perhaps D is TRBD1 or TRBD2 (6 bases each). The CDR3 is 15 residues long. Trimming removed 2 bases from V and 3 bases from J, with 14 bases in between. From germline, CDR1 is MDHEN and CDR2 SYDVKM. CDR3: CASSLIGGLIYEQYF. The CDR3 DNA follows: TGTGCCAGCAGTTTAATTGGGGGGCTTATCTACGAGCAGTACTTC.